The clone carrying this T cell receptor beta chain was seen repeatedly, ten times or more. The germline V and J ends were trimmed by 3 bases and 1 base, with 14 bases remaining between them. CDR3 length: 15 residues. Germline loops: CDR1 SGHNT, CDR2 YYREEE (reference sequence). Authors' analysis steps: Amplification of reference gene primers provided the estimated nucleated cell counts. Profiling relied on immunoSEQ multiplex PCR, and the TCRdb table lists in-frame clones only, not all of them. The DNA was the basis for D and trimming; V, J and clone size are from that table. Among around 88,000 clones, roughly 75% were seen once, and the ten largest hold roughly 8.2%. This specimen belongs to a study of blood T cell repertoires in COVID-19. Study overall: Both acute and convalescent COVID-19 samples were obtained from the United States, Italy and Spain.

The chain is built from TRBV5-4 and TRBJ2-7; the D gene is possibly TRBD2 (6 bases). Material: peripheral blood. The sequence was obtained from a man aged 45-65 years who had recovered from COVID-19. The CDR3 reads CASSYDREKSYEQYF. CDR3 DNA: TGTGCCAGCAGCTATGACCGGGAGAAGTCCTACGAGCAGTACTTC.